The rows below give T cell receptor beta chains drawn from one sample of a study of graft-versus-host responses after intestinal transplantation. No antigen is known for these receptors. Repertoires were generated with immunoSEQ multiplex PCR, while TCRdb's copy carries only in-frame clones and drops some. The data hold more than 65,000 clones, with roughly 90% observed a single time. Sequencing was performed on unstimulated CD8+ T cells sorted from spleen or lymph node cells, taken before transplant. The receptors were sampled from a human donor who was the organ donor for an intestinal transplant. Each CDR3 is given with its conserved first and last residue. A D gene is named only where the DNA matches it firmly. Part of the rows lack a size; the others show once, few, many or a class for expanded clones.

j_call	clone_size	d_call	v_call	cdr3_aa	cdr3_nt
TRBJ2-7	-	-	TRBV27	CASRDYPSYEQYF	TGTGCCAGCCGCGACTATCCTTCCTACGAGCAGTACTTC
TRBJ1-1	-	TRBD1	TRBV4-1	CASSQAGTGNGNTEAFF	TGCGCCAGCAGCCAAGCCGGGACAGGGAACGGGAACACTGAAGCTTTCTTT
TRBJ2-7	-	-	TRBV29-1	CSVEDRGYDEQYF	TGCAGCGTTGAAGATAGGGGGTACGACGAGCAGTACTTC
TRBJ2-7	-	-	TRBV4-3	CASSQPFRPTGKNRYEQYF	TGCGCCAGCAGCCAACCTTTCCGGCCGACAGGAAAAAACCGCTACGAGCAGTACTTC
TRBJ1-4	once	TRBD1	TRBV30	CAWREGTGNEKLFF	TGTGCCTGGAGGGAGGGGACAGGGAATGAAAAACTGTTTTTT
TRBJ2-7	-	-	TRBV28	CASESSFLYEQYF	TGTGCCAGCGAGTCCTCTTTCCTTTACGAGCAGTACTTC
TRBJ2-7	-	TRBD1	TRBV7-9	CASSYKIRDRPYEQYF	TGTGCCAGCAGCTATAAAATCCGGGACAGGCCCTACGAGCAGTACTTC
TRBJ1-1	few	TRBD1	TRBV6-4	CASSETGENTEAFF	TGTGCCAGCAGTGAGACAGGGGAGAACACTGAAGCTTTCTTT
TRBJ1-2	once	-	TRBV7-9	CASSLAGSNYGYTF	TGTGCCAGCAGCTTAGCGGGGAGTAACTATGGCTACACCTTC
TRBJ2-3	-	TRBD2	TRBV9	CASSVGGTDTQYF	TGTGCCAGCAGCGTCGGGGGGACAGATACGCAGTATTTT
TRBJ1-1	-	-	TRBV6-5	CASSSTVNTEAFF	TGTGCCAGCAGTTCCACGGTGAACACTGAAGCTTTCTTT
TRBJ2-1	-	TRBD2	TRBV10-3	CAISERWGLANSNEQFF	TGTGCCATCAGTGAGCGCTGGGGACTAGCAAACTCAAATGAGCAGTTCTTC
TRBJ1-2	-	TRBD1	TRBV13	CASSSPGQGVLGYTF	TGTGCCAGCAGCTCGCCGGGACAGGGGGTTCTTGGCTACACCTTC
TRBJ2-3	once	-	TRBV27	CASSQYEAQYF	TGTGCCAGCAGCCAGTACGAGGCGCAGTATTTT
TRBJ1-2	-	TRBD1	TRBV6-5	CASRPPGQENYGYTF	TGTGCCAGCAGACCCCCGGGACAGGAAAACTATGGCTACACCTTC
TRBJ1-1	-	-	TRBV13	CASSVGGGTTEAFF	TGTGCCAGCAGTGTTGGGGGGGGGACAACTGAAGCTTTCTTT
TRBJ2-3	-	TRBD2	TRBV10-3	CAISESYGTSRSEDTQYF	TGTGCCATCAGTGAATCGTATGGGACTAGCCGCTCCGAAGATACGCAGTATTTT
TRBJ1-1	-	-	TRBV7-2	CASSRRTGFAEAFF	TGTGCCAGCAGCCGTCGCACAGGGTTTGCTGAAGCTTTCTTT
TRBJ1-1	-	-	TRBV30	CAWTGGLLNTEAFF	TGTGCCTGGACCGGGGGGCTCTTGAACACTGAAGCTTTCTTT
TRBJ1-6	-	-	TRBV5-6	CASSPQGISYNSPLHF	TGTGCCAGCAGCCCTCAGGGGATCTCCTATAATTCACCCCTCCACTTT
TRBJ2-3	-	TRBD1	TRBV5-1	CASSQVFRDREFDGTDTQYF	TGCGCCAGCAGCCAAGTTTTCCGGGACAGGGAATTTGATGGCACAGATACGCAGTATTTT
TRBJ2-5	-	TRBD1	TRBV7-9	CASSSDQQGVWETQYF	TGTGCCAGCAGCTCCGATCAACAGGGGGTGTGGGAGACCCAGTACTTC
TRBJ2-7	-	TRBD2	TRBV27	CASSLGGVSEQYF	TGTGCCAGCAGTTTAGGGGGGGTTAGCGAGCAGTACTTC
TRBJ1-4	once	TRBD1	TRBV6-5	CASSPGTVNEKLFF	TGTGCCAGCTCTCCCGGGACAGTAAATGAAAAACTGTTTTTT
TRBJ1-4	-	-	TRBV27	CASSSSGEVEEKLFF	TGTGCCAGCAGTTCATCAGGGGAGGTGGAGGAAAAACTGTTTTTT
TRBJ2-7	-	TRBD2	TRBV19	CASSPGTSYEQYF	TGTGCCAGTAGCCCCGGGACTAGCTACGAGCAGTACTTC
TRBJ2-3	-	TRBD2	TRBV7-9	CASSTSFGGADTQYF	TGTGCCAGCAGCACCTCCTTCGGGGGGGCAGATACGCAGTATTTT